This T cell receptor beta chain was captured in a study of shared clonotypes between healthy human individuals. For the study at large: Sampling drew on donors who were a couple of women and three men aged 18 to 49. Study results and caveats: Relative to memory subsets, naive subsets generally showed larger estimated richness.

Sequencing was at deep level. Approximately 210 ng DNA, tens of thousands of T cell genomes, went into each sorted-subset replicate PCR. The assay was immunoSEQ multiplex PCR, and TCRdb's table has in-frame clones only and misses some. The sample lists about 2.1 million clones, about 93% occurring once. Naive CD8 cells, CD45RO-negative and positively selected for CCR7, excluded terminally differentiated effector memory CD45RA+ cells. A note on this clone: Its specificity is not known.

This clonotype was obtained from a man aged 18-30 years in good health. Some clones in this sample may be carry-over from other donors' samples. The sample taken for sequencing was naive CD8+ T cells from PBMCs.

CDR3 protein: CASTLMGDNEQFF. Written as DNA, the CDR3 is TGTGCCAGCACCCTCATGGGTGACAATGAGCAGTTCTTC. V and J are TRBV11-1 and TRBJ2-1, with D unclear. From germline, CDR1 is SGHAT and CDR2 FQDESV (reference sequence). The V gene lost 7 bases and the J gene lost 5 bases, with 12 bases spanning the gap. This CDR3 has 13 amino acids. Based on the CDR3 plus reference TRBV11-1 and TRBJ2-1, the full variable domain is EAEVAQSPRYKITEKSQAVAFWCDPISGHATLYWYRQILGQGPELLVQFQDESVVDDSQLPKDRFSAERLKGVDSTLKIQPAELGDSAMYLCASTLMGDNEQFFGPGTRLTVL.